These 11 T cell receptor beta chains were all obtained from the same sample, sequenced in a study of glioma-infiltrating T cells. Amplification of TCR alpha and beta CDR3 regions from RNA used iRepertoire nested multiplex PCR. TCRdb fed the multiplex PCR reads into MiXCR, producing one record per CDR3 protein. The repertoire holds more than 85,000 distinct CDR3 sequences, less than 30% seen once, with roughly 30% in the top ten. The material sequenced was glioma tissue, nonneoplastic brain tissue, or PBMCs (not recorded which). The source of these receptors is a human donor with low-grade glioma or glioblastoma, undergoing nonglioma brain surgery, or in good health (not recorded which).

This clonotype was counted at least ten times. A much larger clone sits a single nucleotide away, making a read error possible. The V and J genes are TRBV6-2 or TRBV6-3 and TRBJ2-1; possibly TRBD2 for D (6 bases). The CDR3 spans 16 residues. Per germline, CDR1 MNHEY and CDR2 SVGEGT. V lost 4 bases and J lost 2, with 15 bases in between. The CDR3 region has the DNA TGTGCCAGCAGTTCCCCAGGCGGGATAACCTACAATGAGCAGTTCTTC. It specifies CASSSPGGITYNEQFF.

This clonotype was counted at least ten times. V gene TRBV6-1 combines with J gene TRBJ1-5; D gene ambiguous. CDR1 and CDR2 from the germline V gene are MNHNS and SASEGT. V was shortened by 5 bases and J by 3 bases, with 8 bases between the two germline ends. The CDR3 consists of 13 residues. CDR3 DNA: TGTGCCAGCAGTTCTATTAACAATCAGCCCCAGCATTTT. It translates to CASSSINNQPQHF.

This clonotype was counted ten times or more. The CDR3 DNA sequence: TGTGCCAGCAGCGACGGACAGCCCTTACCCCTCCACTTT. Its translation: CASSDGQPLPLHF. The chain combines TRBV2 with TRBJ1-6, with D possibly TRBD1 on 6 matching bases. V was shortened by 6 bases and J by 12 bases, with 15 bases between the two germline ends. Germline V gene sequence: CDR1 SNHLY, CDR2 FYNNEI. CDR3 length: 13 residues.

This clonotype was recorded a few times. For the CDR3, the DNA is TGTGCCAGCAGCTCCGTGGAAACAGCTTATAATTCACCCCTCCACTTT. Translation: CASSSVETAYNSPLHF. The chain couples TRBV9 to TRBJ1-6; no reliable D call. Trimming removed 4 bases from V and 4 bases from J, with 15 bases in between. The CDR3 contains 16 residues. The germline CDR1 and CDR2 sequences are SGDLS and YYNGEE.

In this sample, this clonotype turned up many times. This CDR3 reads CATAFTGKNGYTF. CDR3 nucleotides: TGTGCCACCGCCTTCACAGGGAAGAATGGCTACACCTTC. The gene calls are TRBV27 and TRBJ1-2; TRBD1 is a possible D gene (6 bases). V shed 10 bases and J shed 6 bases, with 18 bases lying between them. Looked up from germline, CDR1 is MNHEY and CDR2 is SMNVEV (reference sequence). The CDR3 has 13 residues.

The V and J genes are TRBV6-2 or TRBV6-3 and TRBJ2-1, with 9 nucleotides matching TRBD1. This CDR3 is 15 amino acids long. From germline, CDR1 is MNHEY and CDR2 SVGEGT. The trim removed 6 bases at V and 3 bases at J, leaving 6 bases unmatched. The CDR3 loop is CASRSPGQGYNEQFF. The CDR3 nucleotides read TGTGCCAGCAGGAGCCCGGGACAGGGCTACAATGAGCAGTTCTTC.

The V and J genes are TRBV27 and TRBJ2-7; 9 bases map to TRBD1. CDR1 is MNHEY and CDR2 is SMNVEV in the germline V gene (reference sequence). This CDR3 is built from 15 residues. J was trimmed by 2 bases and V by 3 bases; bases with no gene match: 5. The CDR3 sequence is CASSLRDRATYEQYF. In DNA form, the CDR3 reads TGTGCCAGCAGTTTGCGGGACAGGGCTACCTACGAGCAGTACTTC.

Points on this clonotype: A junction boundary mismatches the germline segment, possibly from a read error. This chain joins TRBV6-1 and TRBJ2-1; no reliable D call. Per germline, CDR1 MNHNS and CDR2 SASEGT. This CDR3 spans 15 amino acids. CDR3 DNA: TGTGCCAGCGAGGCGTGGACGGTCTCCTACAATGAGCAGCTCTTC. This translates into CASEAWTVSYNEQLF.

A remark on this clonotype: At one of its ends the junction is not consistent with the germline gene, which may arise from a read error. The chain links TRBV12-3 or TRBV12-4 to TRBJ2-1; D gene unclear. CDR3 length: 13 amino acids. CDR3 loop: CASSIHSGNGQFF. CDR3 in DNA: TGTGCCAGCAGTATACATTCGGGCAATGGGCAGTTCTTC.

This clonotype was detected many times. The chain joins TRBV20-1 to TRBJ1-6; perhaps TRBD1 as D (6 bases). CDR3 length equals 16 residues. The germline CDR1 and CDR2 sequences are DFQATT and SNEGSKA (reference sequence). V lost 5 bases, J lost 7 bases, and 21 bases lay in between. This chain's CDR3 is CSALTGSGEGNSPLHF. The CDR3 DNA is TGCAGTGCTTTAACAGGGTCCGGAGAGGGGAATTCACCCCTCCACTTT.

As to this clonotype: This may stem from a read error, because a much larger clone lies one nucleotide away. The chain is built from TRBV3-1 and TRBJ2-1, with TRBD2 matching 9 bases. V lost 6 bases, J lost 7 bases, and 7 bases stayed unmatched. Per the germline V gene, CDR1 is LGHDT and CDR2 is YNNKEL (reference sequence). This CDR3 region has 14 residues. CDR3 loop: CASRPGTSFNEQFF. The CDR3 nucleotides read TGTGCCAGCAGGCCCGGGACTAGCTTTAATGAGCAGTTCTTC.